This paragraph covers one T cell receptor beta chain sequence. The assay was immunoSEQ multiplex PCR, and TCRdb's table has in-frame clones only and misses some. In the table there are some 200,000 clones, under 85% of which are singletons. These data belong to a study of blood T cell repertoires in COVID-19. About the research overall: Specimens from acute and convalescent COVID-19 originated in the United States, Italy and Spain. Sources were T cells, B-cell-depleted T cells, or PBMCs; the material itself was cDNA or gDNA.

It was during active infection that Seattle patients were enrolled and then longitudinally followed. Germline V CDR1 and CDR2: LGHDT, YNNKEL (reference sequence). The CDR3 totals 15 residues. V was pared by 0 bases and J by 7 bases, with 9 bases of the junction left unmatched. The TCR originated in an elderly woman with COVID-19, enrolled during active disease. Sequenced input: peripheral blood. This rearrangement joins TRBV3-1 (or the pseudogene TRBV3-2) to TRBJ2-7, with TRBD2 matching over 7 bases. This CDR3 reads CASSQDPLAEGEQYF. The CDR3 DNA sequence: TGTGCCAGCAGCCAAGACCCCCTAGCGGAGGGGGAGCAGTACTTC.